This record covers a single TCR beta chain. Its antigen is not identified. These data originate in a study of radiation and T cells in renal cell carcinoma. Data came from immunoSEQ multiplex PCR; TCRdb stores just in-frame clones and leaves some out. Here the sample spans about 83,000 clones, around four fifths being singletons. The time point here: blood 4 weeks post-SBRT, at nephrectomy. The treatment denotes: 15 Gy SBRT to primary tumor, nephrectomy 4 weeks later. Nephrectomy followed 15 Gy stereotactic body radiation by 4 weeks. Radiation-treated patients gave blood at baseline, week 2 and week 4. The V end was cut by 4 bases, the J end by 0 bases, with 12 bases between. The CDR3 has 15 residues. From germline, CDR1 is LNHDA and CDR2 SQIVND (reference sequence). Study conclusions and caveats: Top tumor clonotypes rose in blood 2 weeks post-radiation, then contracted. Pretreatment tumor biopsies were lacking, so baseline clonotypes are unknown.

The rearrangement links TRBV19 to TRBJ1-1; possibly TRBD1 for D (6 bases). Sequenced here: blood, sampled from a patient whose treatment included radiotherapy and nephrectomy. The sequence was obtained from a woman in her fifties or sixties with renal cell carcinoma. CDR3 DNA sequence: TGTGCCAGTAGTAAGGGGGGCCGATTGAACACTGAAGCTTTCTTT. Translation gives CASSKGGRLNTEAFF.